The 5 T cell receptor beta chains below were found in one sample sequenced in a study of response to subunit inactivated influenza vaccine. TCRdb passed the RT-PCR reads through MiXCR, listing each CDR3 protein once. Of 450,000 to 600,000 distinct CDR3 sequences listed, more than 15% are singletons. Source: CD4+ T cells sorted from PBMCs, taken less than 30 months after vaccination. The receptors here all came from a man in his fifties or sixties who received an inactivated influenza vaccine.

This clonotype was counted ten times or more. The rearrangement uses TRBV24-1 and TRBJ2-1, with a possible D match to TRBD1 (6 bases). The CDR3 has 15 amino acids. CDR1 is KGHDR and CDR2 is SFDVKD in the germline V gene. Trimming left V 4 bases short and J 4 bases short, with 13 bases between. The CDR3 region is CATSDNDRFYNEQFF. The CDR3 DNA follows: TGTGCCACCAGTGACAACGACAGGTTTTACAATGAGCAGTTCTTC.

The chain employs TRBV7-2 and TRBJ2-1; a possible D gene is TRBD2 (6 bases). This CDR3 contains 14 residues. Between the trimmed V and J ends, which lost 1 base and 5 bases, there was a span of 9 bases. The V gene's germline CDR1 is SGHTA and CDR2 FQGNSA. The CDR3 DNA is TGTGCCAGCAGCTTAGTGCGGGGCAACAATGAGCAGTTCTTC. This codes for CASSLVRGNNEQFF.

The genes are TRBV19 and TRBJ1-5; D gene unclear. The CDR3 totals 15 residues. Trimming removed 4 bases at V and 4 bases at J, with 14 bases between. Per the germline V gene, CDR1 is LNHDA and CDR2 is SQIVND (reference sequence). The CDR3 protein is CASSNVWLANQPQHF. The CDR3, as DNA: TGTGCCAGTAGTAACGTCTGGTTGGCTAATCAGCCCCAGCATTTT.

V is TRBV6-5 and J is TRBJ2-7, with D possibly TRBD2 on 5 matching bases. With 2 bases removed from V and 1 base from J, the gap between germline ends came to 9 bases. The CDR3 consists of 14 residues. Germline loops: CDR1 MNHEY, CDR2 SVGAGI. The CDR3 is CASSYRSGSYEQYF. The CDR3 DNA sequence: TGTGCCAGCAGTTACAGGAGCGGATCCTACGAGCAGTACTTC.

This sequence joins TRBV12-3 or TRBV12-4 and TRBJ2-3, with D uncertain. The V end was cut by 1 base, the J end by 6 bases, with 11 bases between. This CDR3 is 14 amino acids long. CDR3 sequence reads: CASSLVQPTDTQYF. The CDR3 DNA follows: TGTGCCAGCAGTTTAGTCCAACCCACCGATACGCAGTATTTT.